This T cell receptor (beta chain) was captured by sequencing in a study of T-cell memory formation after mild COVID-19. This clonotype has just a few counts. The CDR3 totals 13 residues. V was shortened by 6 bases and J by 5 bases, with 13 bases between the two germline ends. CDR1 is SNHLY, CDR2 FYNNEI, per germline. TCRdb reanalysed the 5' RACE reads using MiXCR and keeps one entry per CDR3 protein. The sample includes about 410,000 distinct CDR3 sequences, around 17% of them seen just once. This chain joins TRBV2 and TRBJ2-5; the D is unclear. Material for sequencing was PBMCs or a T cell subset sorted from them (not recorded which). This receptor was identified in a man between 18 and 35 years old who had mild COVID-19 (a few samples of this study predate the infection). Cell type and time point are not known. The CDR3 loop is CASRSDALETQYF. The CDR3 bases are TGTGCCAGCAGATCAGACGCACTGGAGACCCAGTACTTC.